This T cell receptor (beta chain) was sequenced for a study of PD-L1 blockade in urothelial cancer. Measured with immunoSEQ multiplex PCR; TCRdb has only the in-frame clones, and not every one. This sample yields 85,000 to 130,000 clones, of which roughly nine tenths are seen a single time; over 0.8% belongs to the top ten. The sample consisted of PBMCs, taken around atezolizumab (anti-PD-L1) treatment. The receptor comes from a woman older than 75 with urothelial cancer.

The CDR3 loop reads CASSYWTGIYEQYF. As DNA, the CDR3 is TGCGCCAGCAGCTACTGGACAGGTATCTACGAGCAGTACTTC. The J gene is TRBJ2-7, the V gene TRBV5-1, with 7 bases lining up with TRBD1. The CDR3 is 14 residues long. Trimming cost V 3 bases and J 3 bases; bases outside gene matches: 6. Germline values: CDR1 SGHRS, CDR2 YFSETQ.